The present entry profiles one T cell receptor (beta chain) with its context. The antigen it recognizes is unknown. No base-level quality is on record; no much larger clone is a single base apart. These data are taken from a study of CD4+ T cells in melanoma (dated by TCRdb to the early 2020s). Background on the whole study: Neoantigen-specific CD4+ T cells in human melanoma were what the study investigated. The full study reports these points: The report described a correlation between neoantigen-specific CD4+ T cells and the function of CD8+ T cells, macrophages and B cells. Neoantigen-specific CD4+ T cells in melanoma were reported to have a range of differentiation states.

Library prep was done by the immunoSEQ multiplex PCR assay. Sourced from immuneACCESS, this table was stored by TCRdb with only in-frame sequences that have V and J called. A share of the clones is absent; for the studies checked, an unresolved V gene accounts for under half, and the remainder has no known explanation. This sample lists 50,000 to 60,000 clones; about 72% were detected once. The top ten hold roughly 4.8% of the sample. The CDR1 and CDR2 encoded by the germline V gene are SGHAT and FQNNGV. The CDR3 covers 12 residues, taking in both the cysteine and the phenylalanine. Left in the record is the CDR3 DNA by itself, 36 bases read in frame from the first base. The V and J ends are trimmed by 0 bases and 8 bases, leaving 5 bases between them. Donors were patients with melanoma.

The sequence links TRBV11-2 to TRBJ2-1; the D segment cannot be called with confidence. The sample was tumor tissue. The origin of this receptor is a human donor with melanoma. CDR3 protein: CASSLDGYEQFF. The DNA sequence is as follows: TGTGCCAGCAGCTTAGACGGGTATGAGCAGTTCTTC.